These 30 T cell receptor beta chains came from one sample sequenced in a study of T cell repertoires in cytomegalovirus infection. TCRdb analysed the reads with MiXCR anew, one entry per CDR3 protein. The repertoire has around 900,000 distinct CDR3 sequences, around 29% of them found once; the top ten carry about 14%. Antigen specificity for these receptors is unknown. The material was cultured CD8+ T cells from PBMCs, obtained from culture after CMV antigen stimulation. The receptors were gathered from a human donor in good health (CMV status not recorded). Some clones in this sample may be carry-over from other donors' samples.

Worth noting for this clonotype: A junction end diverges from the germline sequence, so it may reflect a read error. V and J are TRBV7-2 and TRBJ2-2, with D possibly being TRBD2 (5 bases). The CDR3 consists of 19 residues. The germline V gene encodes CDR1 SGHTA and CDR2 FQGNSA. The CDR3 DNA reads TGTGCCAGCAGCTCCTCTGAAACAGTACTATTGGGGATCACCGGGGAGCTGATTTTT. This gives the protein CASSSSETVLLGITGELIF.

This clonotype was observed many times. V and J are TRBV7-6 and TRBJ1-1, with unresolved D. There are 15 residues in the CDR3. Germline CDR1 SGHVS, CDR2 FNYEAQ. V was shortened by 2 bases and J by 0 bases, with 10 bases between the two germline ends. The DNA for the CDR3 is TGTGCCAGCAGCTTATTGGCAGTAATGAACACTGAAGCTTTCTTT. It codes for CASSLLAVMNTEAFF.

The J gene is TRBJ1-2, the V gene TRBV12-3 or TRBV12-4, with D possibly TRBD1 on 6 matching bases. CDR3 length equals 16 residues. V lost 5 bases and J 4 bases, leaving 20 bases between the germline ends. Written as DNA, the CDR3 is TGTGCCAGCAGTCCCCCAAATGGGGGGCTTAGCTATGGCTACACCTTC. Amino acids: CASSPPNGGLSYGYTF.

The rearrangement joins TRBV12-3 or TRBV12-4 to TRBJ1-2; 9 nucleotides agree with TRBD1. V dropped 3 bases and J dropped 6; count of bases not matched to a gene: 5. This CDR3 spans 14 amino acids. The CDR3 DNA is TGTGCCAGCAGTTTTGGACAGGGGAATGATGGCTACACCTTC. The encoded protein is CASSFGQGNDGYTF.

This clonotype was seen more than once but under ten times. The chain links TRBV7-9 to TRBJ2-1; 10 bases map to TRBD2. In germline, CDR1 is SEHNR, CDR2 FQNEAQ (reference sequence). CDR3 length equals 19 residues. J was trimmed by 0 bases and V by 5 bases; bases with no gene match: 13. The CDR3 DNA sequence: TGTGCCAGCAGCGTACCTCCTCGGACTAGCGGCGACTCCTACAATGAGCAGTTCTTC. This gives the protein CASSVPPRTSGDSYNEQFF. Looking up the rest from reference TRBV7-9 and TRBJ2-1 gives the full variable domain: DTGVSQNPRHKITKRGQNVTFRCDPISEHNRLYWYRQTLGQGPEFLTYFQNEAQLEKSRLLSDRFSAERPKGSFSTLEIQRTEQGDSAMYLCASSVPPRTSGDSYNEQFFGPGTRLTVL.

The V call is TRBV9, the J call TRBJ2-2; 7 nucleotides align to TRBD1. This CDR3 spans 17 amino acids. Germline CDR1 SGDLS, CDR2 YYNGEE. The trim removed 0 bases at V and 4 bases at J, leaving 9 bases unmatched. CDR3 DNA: TGTGCCAGCAGCGTAGAAGGGACAGCCCGGTTCACCGGGGAGCTGTTTTTT. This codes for CASSVEGTARFTGELFF. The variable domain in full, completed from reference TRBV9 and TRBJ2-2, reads DSGVTQTPKHLITATGQRVTLRCSPRSGDLSVYWYQQSLDQGLQFLIQYYNGEERAKGNILERFSAQQFPDLHSELNLSSLELGDSALYFCASSVEGTARFTGELFFGEGSRLTVL.

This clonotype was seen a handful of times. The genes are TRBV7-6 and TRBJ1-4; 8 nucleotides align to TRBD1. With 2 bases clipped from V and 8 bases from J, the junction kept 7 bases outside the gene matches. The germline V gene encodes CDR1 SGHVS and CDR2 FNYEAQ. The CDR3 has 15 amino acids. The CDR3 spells CASSLPYRGVEKLFF. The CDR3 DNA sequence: TGTGCCAGCAGCTTACCGTACAGGGGGGTGGAAAAACTGTTTTTT.

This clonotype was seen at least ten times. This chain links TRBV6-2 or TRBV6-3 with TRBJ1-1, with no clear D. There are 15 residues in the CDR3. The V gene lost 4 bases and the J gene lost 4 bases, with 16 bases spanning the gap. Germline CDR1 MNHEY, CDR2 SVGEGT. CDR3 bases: TGTGCCAGCAGTTTCCCACCGCGGGGAGGCACTGAAGCTTTCTTT. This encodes CASSFPPRGGTEAFF.

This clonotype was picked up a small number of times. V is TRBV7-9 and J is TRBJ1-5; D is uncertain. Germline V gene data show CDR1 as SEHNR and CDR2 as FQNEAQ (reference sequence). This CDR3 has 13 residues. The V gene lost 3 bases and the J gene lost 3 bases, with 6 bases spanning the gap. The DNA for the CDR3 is TGTGCCAGCAGCTTGCAGATCAATCAGCCCCAGCATTTT. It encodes CASSLQINQPQHF.

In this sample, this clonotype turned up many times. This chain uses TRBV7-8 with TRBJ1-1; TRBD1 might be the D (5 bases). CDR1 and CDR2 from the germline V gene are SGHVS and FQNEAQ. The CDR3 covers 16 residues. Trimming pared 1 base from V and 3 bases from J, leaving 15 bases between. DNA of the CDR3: TGTGCCAGCAGCTTAGGGATCCGGGGCCGGGACACTGAAGCTTTCTTT. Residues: CASSLGIRGRDTEAFF.

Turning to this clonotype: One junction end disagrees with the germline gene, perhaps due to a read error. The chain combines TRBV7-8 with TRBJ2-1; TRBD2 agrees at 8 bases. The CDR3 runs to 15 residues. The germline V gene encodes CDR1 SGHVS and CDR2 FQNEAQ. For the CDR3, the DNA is TGTGCCAGCAGCTTAAGGGCTAGCGGGTACAATGGGCAGTTCTTC. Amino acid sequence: CASSLRASGYNGQFF.

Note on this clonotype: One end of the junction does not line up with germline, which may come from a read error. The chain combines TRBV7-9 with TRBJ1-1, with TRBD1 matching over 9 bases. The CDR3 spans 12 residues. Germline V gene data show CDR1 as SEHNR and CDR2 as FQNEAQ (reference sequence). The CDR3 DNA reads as TGTGCCAGCAGCTCAGGCCGGACAGGGGATTCTTTT. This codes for CASSSGRTGDSF.

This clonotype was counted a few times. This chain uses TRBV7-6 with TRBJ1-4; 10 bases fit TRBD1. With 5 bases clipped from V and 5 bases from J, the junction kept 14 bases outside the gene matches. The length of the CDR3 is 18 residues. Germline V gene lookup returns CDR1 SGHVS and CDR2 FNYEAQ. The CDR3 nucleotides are TGTGCCAGCAGCACGCCGGAGACAGGGGGCCTTTCGAATGAAAAACTGTTTTTT. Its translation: CASSTPETGGLSNEKLFF.

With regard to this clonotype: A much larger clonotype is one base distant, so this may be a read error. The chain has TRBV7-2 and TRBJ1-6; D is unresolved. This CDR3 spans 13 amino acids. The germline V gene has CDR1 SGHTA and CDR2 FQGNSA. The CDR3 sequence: CANSLGYNSPLHF. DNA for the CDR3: TGTGCCAACAGCTTAGGTTATAATTCACCCCTCCACTTT.

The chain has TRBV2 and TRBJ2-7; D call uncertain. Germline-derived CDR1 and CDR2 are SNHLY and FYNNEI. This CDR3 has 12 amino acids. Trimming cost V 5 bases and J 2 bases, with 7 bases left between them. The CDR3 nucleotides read TGTGCCAGCAGTCCAAAAGCCTACGAGCAGTACTTC. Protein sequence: CASSPKAYEQYF.

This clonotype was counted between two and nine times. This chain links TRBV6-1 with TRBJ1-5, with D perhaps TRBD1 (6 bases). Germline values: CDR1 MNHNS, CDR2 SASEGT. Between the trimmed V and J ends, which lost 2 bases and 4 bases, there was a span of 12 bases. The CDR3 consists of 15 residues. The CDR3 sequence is CASSELPGVNQPQHF. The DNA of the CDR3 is TGTGCCAGCAGTGAACTCCCAGGGGTTAATCAGCCCCAGCATTTT.

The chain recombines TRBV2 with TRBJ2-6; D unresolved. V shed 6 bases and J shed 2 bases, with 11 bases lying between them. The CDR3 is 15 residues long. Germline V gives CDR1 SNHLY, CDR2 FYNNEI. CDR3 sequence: CASRTWSTGANVLTF. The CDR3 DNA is TGTGCCAGCAGGACCTGGAGTACTGGGGCCAACGTCCTGACTTTC.

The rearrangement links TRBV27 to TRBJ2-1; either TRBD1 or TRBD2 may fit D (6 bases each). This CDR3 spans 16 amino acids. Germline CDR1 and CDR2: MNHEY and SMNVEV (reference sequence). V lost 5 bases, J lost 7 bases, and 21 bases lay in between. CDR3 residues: CASSLSWGAWGNEQFF. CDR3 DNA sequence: TGTGCCAGCAGTCTCTCCTGGGGGGCTTGGGGGAATGAGCAGTTCTTC.

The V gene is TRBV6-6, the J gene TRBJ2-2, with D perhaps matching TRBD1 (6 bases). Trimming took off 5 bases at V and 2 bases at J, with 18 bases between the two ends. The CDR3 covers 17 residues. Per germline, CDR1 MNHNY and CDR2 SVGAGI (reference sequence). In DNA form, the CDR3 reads TGTGCCAGCAGTCCAGGGACACCCAGAACAAACACCGGGGAGCTGTTTTTT. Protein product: CASSPGTPRTNTGELFF.

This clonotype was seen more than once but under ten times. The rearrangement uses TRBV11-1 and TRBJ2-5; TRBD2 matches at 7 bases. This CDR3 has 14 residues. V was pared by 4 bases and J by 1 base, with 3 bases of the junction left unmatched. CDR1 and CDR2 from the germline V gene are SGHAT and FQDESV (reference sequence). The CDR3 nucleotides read TGTGCCAGCAGCTCCACTAGCGTCCAAGAGACCCAGTACTTC. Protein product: CASSSTSVQETQYF.

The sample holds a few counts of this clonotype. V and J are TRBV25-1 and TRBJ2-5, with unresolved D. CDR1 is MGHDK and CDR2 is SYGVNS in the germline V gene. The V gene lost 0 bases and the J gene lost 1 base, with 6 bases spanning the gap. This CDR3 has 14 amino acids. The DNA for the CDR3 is TGTGCCAGCAGTGAATATACCGGCCAAGAGACCCAGTACTTC. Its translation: CASSEYTGQETQYF.

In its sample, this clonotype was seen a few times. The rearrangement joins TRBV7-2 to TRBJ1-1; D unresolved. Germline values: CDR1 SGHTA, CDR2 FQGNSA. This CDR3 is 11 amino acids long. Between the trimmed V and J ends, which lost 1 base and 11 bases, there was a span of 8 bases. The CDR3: CASSLGWVAFF. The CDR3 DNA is TGTGCCAGCAGCTTAGGGTGGGTGGCTTTCTTT.

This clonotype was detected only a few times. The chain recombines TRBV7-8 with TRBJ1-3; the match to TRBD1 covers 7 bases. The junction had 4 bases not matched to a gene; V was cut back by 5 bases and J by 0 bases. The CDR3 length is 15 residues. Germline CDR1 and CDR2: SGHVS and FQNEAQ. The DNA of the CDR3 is TGTGCCAGCAGCCGCCGGGACAGCTCTGGAAACACCATATATTTT. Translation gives CASSRRDSSGNTIYF.

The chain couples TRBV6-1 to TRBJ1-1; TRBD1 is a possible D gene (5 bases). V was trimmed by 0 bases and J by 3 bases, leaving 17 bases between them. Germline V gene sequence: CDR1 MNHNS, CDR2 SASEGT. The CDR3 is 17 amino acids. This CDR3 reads CASSEAVAGTIDTEAFF. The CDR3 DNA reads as TGTGCCAGCAGTGAAGCAGTGGCAGGGACCATAGACACTGAAGCTTTCTTT.

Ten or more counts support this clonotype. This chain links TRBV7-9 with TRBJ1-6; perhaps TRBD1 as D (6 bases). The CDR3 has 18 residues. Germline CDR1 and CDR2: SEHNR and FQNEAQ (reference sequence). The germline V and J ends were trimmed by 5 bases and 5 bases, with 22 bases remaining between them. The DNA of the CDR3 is TGTGCCAGCAGCCACCCGTCCCGAGGACAGAGGGATAATTCACCCCTCCACTTT. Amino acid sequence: CASSHPSRGQRDNSPLHF.

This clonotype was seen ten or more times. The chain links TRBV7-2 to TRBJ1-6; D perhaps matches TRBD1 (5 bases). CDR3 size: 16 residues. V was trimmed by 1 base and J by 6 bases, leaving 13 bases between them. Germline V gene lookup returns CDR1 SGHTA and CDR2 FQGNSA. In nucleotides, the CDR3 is TGTGCCAGCAGCTTAGGGGGGTACTTACTTAATTCACCCCTCCACTTT. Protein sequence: CASSLGGYLLNSPLHF.

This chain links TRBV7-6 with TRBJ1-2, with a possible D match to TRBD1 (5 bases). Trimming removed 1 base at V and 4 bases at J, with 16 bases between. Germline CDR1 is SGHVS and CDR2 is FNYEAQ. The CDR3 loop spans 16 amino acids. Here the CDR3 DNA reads TGTGCCAGCAGCTTAGATGGGGGTTCGAGTGGCTATGGCTACACCTTC. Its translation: CASSLDGGSSGYGYTF.

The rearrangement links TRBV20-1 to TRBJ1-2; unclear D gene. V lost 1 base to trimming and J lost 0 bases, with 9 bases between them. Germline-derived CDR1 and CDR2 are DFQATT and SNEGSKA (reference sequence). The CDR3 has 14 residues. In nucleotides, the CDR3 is TGCAGTGCTAGAGTGGGGATTTCTAACTATGGCTACACCTTC. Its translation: CSARVGISNYGYTF.

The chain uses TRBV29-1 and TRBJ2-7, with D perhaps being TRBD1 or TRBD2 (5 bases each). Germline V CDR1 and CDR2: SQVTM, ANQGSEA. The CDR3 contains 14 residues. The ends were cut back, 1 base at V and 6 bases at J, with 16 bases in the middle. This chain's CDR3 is CSVEVGTTTGEQYV. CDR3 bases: TGCAGCGTTGAAGTTGGGACGACAACAGGCGAGCAGTACGTC.

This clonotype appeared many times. CDR3 residues: CASNGGASGTDTQYF. The DNA of the CDR3 is TGTGCCAGCAACGGGGGGGCCAGTGGCACAGATACGCAGTATTTT. The chain couples TRBV7-2 to TRBJ2-3, with 8 bases identical to TRBD2. Germline lookup yields CDR1 SGHTA and CDR2 FQGNSA. Trimming removed 7 bases from V and 1 base from J; junction bases left unmatched: 7. The length of the CDR3 is 15 residues. Full variable domain (outside the CDR3, taken from reference TRBV7-2 and TRBJ2-3): GAGVSQSPSNKVTEKGKDVELRCDPISGHTALYWYRQSLGQGLEFLIYFQGNSAPDKSGLPSDRFSAERTGGSVSTLTIQRTQQEDSAVYLCASNGGASGTDTQYFGPGTRLTVL.